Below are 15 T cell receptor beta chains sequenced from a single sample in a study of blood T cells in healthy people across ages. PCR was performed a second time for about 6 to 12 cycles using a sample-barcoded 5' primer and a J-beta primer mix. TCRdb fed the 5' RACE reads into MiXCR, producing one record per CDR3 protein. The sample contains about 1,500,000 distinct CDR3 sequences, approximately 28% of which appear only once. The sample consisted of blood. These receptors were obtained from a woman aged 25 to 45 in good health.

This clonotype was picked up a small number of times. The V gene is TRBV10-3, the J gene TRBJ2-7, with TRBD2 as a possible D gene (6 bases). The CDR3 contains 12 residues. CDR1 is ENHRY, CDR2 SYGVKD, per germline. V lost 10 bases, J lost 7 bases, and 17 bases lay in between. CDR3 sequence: CATGGGGGEQYF. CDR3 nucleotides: TGTGCCACCGGGGGTGGTGGCGGTGAGCAGTACTTC.

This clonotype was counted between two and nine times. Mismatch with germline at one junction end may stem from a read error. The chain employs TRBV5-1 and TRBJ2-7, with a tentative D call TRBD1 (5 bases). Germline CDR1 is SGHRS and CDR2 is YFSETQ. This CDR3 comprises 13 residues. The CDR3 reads CASSVGAGIEQYF. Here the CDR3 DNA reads TGCGCTAGCAGCGTGGGCGCAGGGATCGAGCAGTACTTC.

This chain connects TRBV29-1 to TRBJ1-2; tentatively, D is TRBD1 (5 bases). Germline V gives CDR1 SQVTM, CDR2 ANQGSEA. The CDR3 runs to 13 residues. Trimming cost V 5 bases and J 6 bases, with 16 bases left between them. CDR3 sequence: CSVWKGSRDGYTF. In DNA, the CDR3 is TGCAGCGTTTGGAAGGGGAGTCGGGATGGCTACACCTTC.

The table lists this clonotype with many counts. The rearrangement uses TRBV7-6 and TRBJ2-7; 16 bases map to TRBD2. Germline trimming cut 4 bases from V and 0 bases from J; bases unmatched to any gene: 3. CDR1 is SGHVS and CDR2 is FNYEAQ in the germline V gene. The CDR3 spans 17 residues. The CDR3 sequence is CASSSGTSGGASYEQYF. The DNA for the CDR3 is TGTGCCAGCAGCTCCGGGACTAGCGGGGGGGCCTCCTACGAGCAGTACTTC.

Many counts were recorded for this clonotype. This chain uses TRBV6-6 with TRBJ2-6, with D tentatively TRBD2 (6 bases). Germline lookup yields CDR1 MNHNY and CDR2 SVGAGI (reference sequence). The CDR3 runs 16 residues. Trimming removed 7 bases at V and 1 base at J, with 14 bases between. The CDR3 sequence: CASIGQGLSGANVLTF. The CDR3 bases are TGTGCCAGCATCGGGCAGGGACTGTCTGGGGCCAACGTCCTGACTTTC.

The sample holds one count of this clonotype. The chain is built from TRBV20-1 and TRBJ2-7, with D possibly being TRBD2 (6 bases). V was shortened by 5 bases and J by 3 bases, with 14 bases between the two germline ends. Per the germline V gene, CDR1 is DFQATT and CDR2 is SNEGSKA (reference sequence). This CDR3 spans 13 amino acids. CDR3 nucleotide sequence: TGCAGTGCTCGAGCCGGGAGTGGCTACGAGCAGTACTTC. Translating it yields CSARAGSGYEQYF.

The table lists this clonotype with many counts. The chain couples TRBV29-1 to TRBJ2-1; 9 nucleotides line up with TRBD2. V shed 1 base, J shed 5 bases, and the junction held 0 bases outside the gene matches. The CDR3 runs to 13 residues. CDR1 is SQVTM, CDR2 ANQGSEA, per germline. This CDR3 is CSVEGTSDNEQFF. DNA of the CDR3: TGCAGCGTTGAAGGGACTAGCGACAATGAGCAGTTCTTC.

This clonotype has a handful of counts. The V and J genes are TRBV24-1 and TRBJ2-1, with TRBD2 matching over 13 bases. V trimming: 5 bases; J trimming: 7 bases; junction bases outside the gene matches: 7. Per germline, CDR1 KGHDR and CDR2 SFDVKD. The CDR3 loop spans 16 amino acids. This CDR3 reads CATSALLAGGPNEQFF. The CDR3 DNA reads TGTGCCACCAGTGCCCTACTAGCGGGGGGGCCTAATGAGCAGTTCTTC.

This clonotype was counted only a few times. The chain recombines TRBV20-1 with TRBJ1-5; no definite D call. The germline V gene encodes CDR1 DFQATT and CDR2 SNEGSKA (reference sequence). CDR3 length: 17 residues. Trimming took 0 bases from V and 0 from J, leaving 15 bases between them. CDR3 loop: CSARDDDNLYSNQPQHF. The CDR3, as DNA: TGCAGTGCTAGAGATGACGACAACTTATATAGCAATCAGCCCCAGCATTTT.

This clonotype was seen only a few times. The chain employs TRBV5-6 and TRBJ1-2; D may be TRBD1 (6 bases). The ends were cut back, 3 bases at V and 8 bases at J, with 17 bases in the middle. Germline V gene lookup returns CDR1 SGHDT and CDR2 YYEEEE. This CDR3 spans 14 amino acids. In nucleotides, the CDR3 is TGTGCCAGCAGCTCCGGACAGCTATATCAGGGCTACACCTTC. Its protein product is CASSSGQLYQGYTF.

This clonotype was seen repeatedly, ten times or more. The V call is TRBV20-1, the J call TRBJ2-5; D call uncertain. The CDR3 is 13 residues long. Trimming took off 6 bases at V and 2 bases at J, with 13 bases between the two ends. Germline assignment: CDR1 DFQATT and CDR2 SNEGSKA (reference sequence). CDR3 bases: TGCAGTGCACCCGGAACGGCTCAAGAGACCCAGTACTTC. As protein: CSAPGTAQETQYF.

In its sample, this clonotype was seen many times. CDR3 nucleotide sequence: TGTGCCAGCAGTGAAGGGGCAGATACGCAGTATTTT. It codes for CASSEGADTQYF. The V and J genes are TRBV2 and TRBJ2-3, with D unresolved. Trimming removed 1 base at V and 4 bases at J, with 3 bases between. The CDR3 consists of 12 residues. CDR1 SNHLY and CDR2 FYNNEI come from the germline V gene.

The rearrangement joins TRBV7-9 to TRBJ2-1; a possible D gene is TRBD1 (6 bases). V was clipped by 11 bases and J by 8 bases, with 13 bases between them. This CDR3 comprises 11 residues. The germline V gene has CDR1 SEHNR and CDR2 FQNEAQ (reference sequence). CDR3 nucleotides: TGTGCCGGTCAGGGGACCGATGAGCAGTTCTTC. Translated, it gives CAGQGTDEQFF.

The CDR3 loop reads CASSYTGGDEKLFF. The CDR3 DNA reads TGCGCCAGCAGCTATACAGGGGGTGATGAAAAACTGTTTTTT. The V and J genes are TRBV5-1 and TRBJ1-4, with TRBD1 matching 8 bases. There are 14 residues in the CDR3. Germline assignment: CDR1 SGHRS and CDR2 YFSETQ. Germline trimming cut 3 bases from V and 6 bases from J; bases unmatched to any gene: 4.

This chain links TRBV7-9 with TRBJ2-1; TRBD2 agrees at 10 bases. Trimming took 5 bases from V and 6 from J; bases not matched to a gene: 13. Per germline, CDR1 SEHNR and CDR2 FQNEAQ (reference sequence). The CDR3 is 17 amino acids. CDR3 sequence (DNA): TGTGCCAGCAGCAGAATACCAAGCGGGGGGGCCGCCAATGAGCAGTTCTTC. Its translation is CASSRIPSGGAANEQFF. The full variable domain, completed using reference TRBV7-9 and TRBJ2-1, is DTGVSQNPRHKITKRGQNVTFRCDPISEHNRLYWYRQTLGQGPEFLTYFQNEAQLEKSRLLSDRFSAERPKGSFSTLEIQRTEQGDSAMYLCASSRIPSGGAANEQFFGPGTRLTVL.